This TCR beta chain was recovered during a study of immunodeficiency (dated by TCRdb to between 2017 and 2020). About the investigation overall: Repertoire analysis was done to look for VDJ recombination defects and oligoclonality.

Genomic DNA was extracted with the QIAamp DNA Blood Mini Kit and sent for immunoSEQ repertoire analysis. CDR3 regions were amplified by multiplex PCR from a standard quantity of genomic DNA template. The PCR products underwent sequencing on an Illumina platform. On the study's bioinformatics: Sequences were aligned to a reference, with V, D and J gene definitions taken from IMGT. To eliminate PCR and sequencing errors, a nearest-neighbor clustering algorithm combined closely related sequences. V, D and J usage was analyzed in productive unique and total sequences using ImmunoSEQ Analyzer tools and R version 3.6.1. TCRdb provides this immuneACCESS table in a form limited to in-frame rearrangements. Some clones are lacking; in checked studies, under half of them reflect an unresolved V gene, and why the rest are absent is not known. V and J calls and clone size come straight from that table; D and trimming were deduced from the DNA. This sample is represented by approximately 2,500 clones; around 90% of them were singletons. Of the sample, around 7.9% falls within the top ten clones.

Broad study findings and their caveats: Based on top-100 and total clonotype frequencies, severe oligoclonality was found in patient CD8+ T cells but not in patient CD4+ T cells. V-J pairing and productive entropy of CD4+ T cells appeared to be similar between patients and controls. Entropy comparisons showed n=3 (open circles) for patients versus healthy controls; a thymic development effect was only suggested as possible.

Naive CD4 T cells, and even more so naive CD8 T cells, were reduced in the patients, while effector memory subpopulations were expanded. Before TCR sequencing, CD3+CD4+ T cells were sorted out of fresh PBMCs. This clone was detected once. It lacks a known antigen. Per-base qualities were not stored, and no clone one base away is much larger. The same CDR3 arises from other DNA sequences in this sample as well. The junction carries 14 bases between V and J, which are trimmed by 0 bases and 4 bases respectively. CDR1 is given as SGHRS and CDR2 as YFSETQ, both from the germline V gene. From the cysteine through the phenylalanine, the CDR3 covers 16 amino acids. Only the CDR3 DNA stays, 48 bases, in frame from base 1.

The chain joins TRBV5-1 to TRBJ1-3, and perhaps TRBD1 as D gene, on 5 matching bases. Sample: CD4+ T cells from blood. The origin of this receptor is a girl aged 5-17 years with POLD1 deficiency. The DNA sequence reads TGCGCCAGCAGCTTGGCCGGCGGGACGGGAGGAAACACCATATATTTT. It translates as CASSLAGGTGGNTIYF.